This T cell receptor beta chain stems from a study of blood T cells in healthy people across ages (dated by TCRdb to between 2015 and 2017). The study in broad terms: In model experiments, template switching captured about one uniquely barcoded TCR beta cDNA molecule for every two T cells. To avoid experimental bias, donors of different ages were spread randomly across the sequencing lanes. To track age-related changes in TCR beta repertoire diversity, the study relied on deep sequencing normalized with unique cDNA molecular identifiers. The donors were split into four age groups: young (average about 15 years), middle-aged (roughly 40), aged (approximately 60) and long-lived (roughly 77). Two additional independent replicas of 1 million unique cDNA reads from the same blood draw were analyzed for two donors (one aged 18 to 30 and one aged 80 or older). Overall study results and their limits: Observed TCR beta diversity correlated strongly with the percentage of naive T cells measured by flow cytometry. Compared with the aged group, the long-lived group had more naive CD4+ T cells, fewer expanded clones and increased TCR diversity, suggesting age selection. Estimates of total diversity from one million sequenced T cells were regarded as lower bounds and underestimates. Because donor CMV infection status was unknown, age-related changes in expanded clonotypes were potentially confounded. Since profiling was done on bulk unsorted PBMCs, naive and antigen-experienced compartments could not be conclusively compared. Observed TCR beta diversity per million T cells fell roughly linearly with age, and a significant reduction was already apparent by age around 40.

Systemically healthy Caucasian individuals from Russia, roughly 40 in total and aged about 6 to 100 years, were included as donors. Approximately 9.7 milliliters of peripheral blood were drawn from each donor into EDTA-treated Vacutainer tubes. Ficoll-Paque density-gradient centrifugation was used to isolate PBMCs, with at least 6.5 million obtained per sample. Trizol reagent was used to extract total RNA from the PBMCs, yielding at least 5.5 micrograms per sample. For every donor, flow cytometry on a PBMC aliquot measured the percentage of naive CD45RAhigh/CD27high T cells. The library came from 5' RACE. Sequencing instrument: Illumina HiSeq 2500. A second roughly 7 to 12 cycle PCR used a sample-barcoded 5' primer and a J-beta primer mix. A unique molecular identifier was introduced onto each TCR beta cDNA molecule by a template-switch 5' adaptor carrying 12 random nucleotides. At least 3 million CDR3-containing paired-end reads were obtained from each sample. The Mint cDNA synthesis kit, primed by a TRBC-specific oligonucleotide, was used to synthesize first-strand cDNA from all RNA. After uracil-DNA glycosylase treatment, a first 18-cycle PCR used universal primers M1SS and BC2_uni_R on all cDNA. The published analysis was carried out like this. For normalization, 1 million high-quality reads, each with a distinct molecular identifier, were randomly selected from each sample. Instead of being binned into consensus sequences, reads with shared molecular identifiers were discarded. MiTCR, run with a Q25 quality threshold and the strictest error-elimination algorithm, handled CDR3 identification, clonotype clustering and error correction. Lower-bound total TCR beta diversity was estimated with a nonparametric unseen species model using Euler transformation. Using fastp trimming at Q25 and MiXCR clonotype assembly, TCRdb reanalyzed the public sequencing data and kept in-frame beta chains. Records with the same CDR3 protein are collapsed into one entry carrying the most frequent genes and DNA. TCRdb, not the authors, supplied the V and J calls. Within this sample are 600,000 to 850,000 distinct CDR3 sequences, with approximately 43% of them counted one time only. The biggest ten clones account for less than 25% of the sample.

The CDR3 starts with the cysteine, ends with the phenylalanine, and has 14 residues. Only CDR3 DNA remains: 42 bases, in frame from the first base. Deletion took 5 bases off V and 1 base off J, with a span of 14 bases between the germline ends. CDR1 and CDR2 are read off the germline V gene as SQVTM and ANQGSEA. This clonotype has only a few counts. Its target antigen remains unknown. Per-nucleotide qualities are absent, and no much larger clonotype sits a single base away. The rearrangement combines TRBV29-1 with TRBJ1-1; a tentative D call is TRBD1 (6 bases match). Material for sequencing was blood. The clonotype comes from a woman aged 55-69 years in good health. This receptor carries the CDR3 CSVSFDRWNTEAFF. The DNA reads TGCAGCGTTTCCTTCGACAGGTGGAACACTGAAGCTTTCTTT.